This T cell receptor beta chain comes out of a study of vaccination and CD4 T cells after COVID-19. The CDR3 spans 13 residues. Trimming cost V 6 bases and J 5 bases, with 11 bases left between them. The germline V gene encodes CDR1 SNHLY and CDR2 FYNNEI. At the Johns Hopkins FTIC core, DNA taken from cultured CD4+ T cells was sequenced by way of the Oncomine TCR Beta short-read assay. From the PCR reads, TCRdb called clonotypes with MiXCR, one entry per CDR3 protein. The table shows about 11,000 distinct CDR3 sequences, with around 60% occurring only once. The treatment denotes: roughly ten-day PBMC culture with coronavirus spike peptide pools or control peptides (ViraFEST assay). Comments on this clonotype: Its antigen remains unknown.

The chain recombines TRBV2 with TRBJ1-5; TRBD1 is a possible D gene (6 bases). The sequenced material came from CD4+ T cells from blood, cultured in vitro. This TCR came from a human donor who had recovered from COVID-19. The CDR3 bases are TGTGCCAGCAGCGGACAGTTCGATCAGCCCCAGCATTTT. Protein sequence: CASSGQFDQPQHF.